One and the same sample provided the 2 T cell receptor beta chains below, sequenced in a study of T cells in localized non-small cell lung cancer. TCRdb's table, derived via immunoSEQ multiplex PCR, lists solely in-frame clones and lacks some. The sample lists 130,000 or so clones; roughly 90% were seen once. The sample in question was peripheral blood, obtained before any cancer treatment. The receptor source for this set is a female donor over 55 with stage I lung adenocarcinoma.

CDR3 residues: CASISGGLAGIDEQYF. In DNA form, the CDR3 reads TGTGCCAGCATCAGCGGCGGACTAGCGGGAATCGACGAGCAGTACTTC. The chain joins TRBV28 to TRBJ2-7, with 12 bases that match TRBD2. Germline-derived CDR1 and CDR2 are MDHEN and SYDVKM. The CDR3 consists of 16 residues. V lost 7 bases, J lost 5 bases, and 12 bases stayed unmatched.

The CDR3, as DNA: TGCGCCAGCAGCGTGGAGGGACAAGTCTATGGCTACACCTTC. Its protein is CASSVEGQVYGYTF. This chain connects TRBV5-1 to TRBJ1-2, with D possibly matching TRBD1 (6 bases). Germline CDR1 SGHRS, CDR2 YFSETQ. Trimming removed 4 bases from V and 4 bases from J, with 14 bases in between. CDR3 length equals 14 residues.